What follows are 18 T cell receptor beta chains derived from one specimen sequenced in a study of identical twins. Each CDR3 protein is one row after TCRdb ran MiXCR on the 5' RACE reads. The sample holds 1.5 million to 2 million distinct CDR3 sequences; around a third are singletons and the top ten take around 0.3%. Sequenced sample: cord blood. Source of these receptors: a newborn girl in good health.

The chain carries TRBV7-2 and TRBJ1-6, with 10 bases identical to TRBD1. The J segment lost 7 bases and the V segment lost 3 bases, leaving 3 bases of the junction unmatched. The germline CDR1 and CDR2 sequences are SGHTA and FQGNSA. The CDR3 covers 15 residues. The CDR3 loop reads CASSLRQGANSPLHF. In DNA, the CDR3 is TGTGCCAGCAGCTTGAGACAGGGGGCAAATTCACCCCTCCACTTT.

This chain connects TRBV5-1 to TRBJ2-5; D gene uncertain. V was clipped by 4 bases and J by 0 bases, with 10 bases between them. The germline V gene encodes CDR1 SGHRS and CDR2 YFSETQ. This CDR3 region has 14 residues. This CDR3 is CASSPTVYQETQYF. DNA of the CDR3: TGCGCCAGCAGCCCGACGGTGTACCAAGAGACCCAGTACTTC.

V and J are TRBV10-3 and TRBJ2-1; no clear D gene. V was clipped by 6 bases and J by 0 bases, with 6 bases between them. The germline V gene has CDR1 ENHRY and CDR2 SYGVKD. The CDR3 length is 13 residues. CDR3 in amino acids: CAISNSSYNEQFF. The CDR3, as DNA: TGTGCCATCAGCAACAGCTCCTACAATGAGCAGTTCTTC.

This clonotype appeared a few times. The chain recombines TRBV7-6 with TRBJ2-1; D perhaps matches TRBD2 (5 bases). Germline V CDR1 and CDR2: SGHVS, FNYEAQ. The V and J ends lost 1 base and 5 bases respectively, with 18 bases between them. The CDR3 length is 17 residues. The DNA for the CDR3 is TGTGCCAGCAGCTTAGGTCGGCTAGCTTCGCCCCACAATGAGCAGTTCTTC. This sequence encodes CASSLGRLASPHNEQFF.

The CDR3 DNA reads TGCAGTGCTAGAGTGCCGGCCACAGGGAACGAGCAGTACTTC. The encoded protein is CSARVPATGNEQYF. The V and J genes are TRBV20-1 and TRBJ2-4, with D possibly being TRBD1 (6 bases). The J call is uncertain, as TRBJ2-7 better fits the DNA end. The CDR3 contains 14 residues. The germline V gene encodes CDR1 DFQATT and CDR2 SNEGSKA (reference sequence).

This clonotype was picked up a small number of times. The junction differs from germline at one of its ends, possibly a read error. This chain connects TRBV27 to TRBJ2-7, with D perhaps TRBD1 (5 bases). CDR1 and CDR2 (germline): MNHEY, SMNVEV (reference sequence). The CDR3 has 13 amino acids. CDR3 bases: TGTGCCGGCAGTTGGGGCGCATCCTACGAGCAGTACTTC. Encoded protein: CAGSWGASYEQYF.

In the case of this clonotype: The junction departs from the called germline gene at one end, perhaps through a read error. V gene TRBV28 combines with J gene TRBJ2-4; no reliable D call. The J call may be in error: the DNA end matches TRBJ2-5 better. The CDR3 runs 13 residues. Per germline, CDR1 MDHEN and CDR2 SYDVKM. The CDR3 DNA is TGTGCCGGCAGTTCCTTGGGGAAAGAGACCCAGTACTTC. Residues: CAGSSLGKETQYF.

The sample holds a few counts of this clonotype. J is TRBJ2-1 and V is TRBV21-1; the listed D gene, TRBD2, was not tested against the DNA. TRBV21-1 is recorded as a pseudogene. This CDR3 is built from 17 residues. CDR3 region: CASSIRTSGSPKGEQFF. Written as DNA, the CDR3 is TGTGCCAGCAGCATCCGGACTAGCGGGAGCCCCAAGGGTGAGCAGTTCTTC.

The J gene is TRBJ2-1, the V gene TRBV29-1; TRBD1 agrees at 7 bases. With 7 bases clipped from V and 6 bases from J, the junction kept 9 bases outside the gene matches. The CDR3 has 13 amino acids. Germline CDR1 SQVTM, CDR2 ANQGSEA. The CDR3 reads CSGETGRINEQFF. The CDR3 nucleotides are TGCAGCGGAGAGACAGGGCGGATCAATGAGCAGTTCTTC.

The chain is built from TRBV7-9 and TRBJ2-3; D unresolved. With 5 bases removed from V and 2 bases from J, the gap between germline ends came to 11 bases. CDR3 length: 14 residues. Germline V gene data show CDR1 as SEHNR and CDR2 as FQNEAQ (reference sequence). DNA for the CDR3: TGTGCCAGCAGCGCGAGGTCCTACACAGATACGCAGTATTTT. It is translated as CASSARSYTDTQYF.

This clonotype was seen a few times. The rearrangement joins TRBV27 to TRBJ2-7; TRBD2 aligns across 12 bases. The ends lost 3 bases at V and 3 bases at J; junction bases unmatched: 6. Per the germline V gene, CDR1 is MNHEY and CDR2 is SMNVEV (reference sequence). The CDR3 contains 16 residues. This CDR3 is CASSLASGRAIYEQYF. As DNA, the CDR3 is TGTGCCAGCAGTTTGGCTAGCGGGAGGGCCATCTACGAGCAGTACTTC.

DNA of the CDR3: TGTGCCAGCAGCCCCGGGACTAGCTCTCCAGATACGCAGTATTTT. Its protein is CASSPGTSSPDTQYF. The chain links TRBV7-9 to TRBJ2-3; 9 bases fit TRBD2. The CDR3 has 15 amino acids. Trimming took 5 bases from V and 4 from J; bases not matched to a gene: 7. CDR1 SEHNR and CDR2 FQNEAQ come from the germline V gene (reference sequence). The full variable domain, in which reference TRBV7-9 and TRBJ2-3 provide the parts outside the CDR3, is DTGVSQNPRHKITKRGQNVTFRCDPISEHNRLYWYRQTLGQGPEFLTYFQNEAQLEKSRLLSDRFSAERPKGSFSTLEIQRTEQGDSAMYLCASSPGTSSPDTQYFGPGTRLTVL.

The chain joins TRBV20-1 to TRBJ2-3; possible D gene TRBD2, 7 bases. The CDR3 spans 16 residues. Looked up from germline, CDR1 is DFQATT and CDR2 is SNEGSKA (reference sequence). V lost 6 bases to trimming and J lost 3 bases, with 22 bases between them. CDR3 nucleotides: TGCAGTGCCCCTAGAAGGGGGGGCGGGAGTACAGATACGCAGTATTTT. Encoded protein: CSAPRRGGGSTDTQYF.

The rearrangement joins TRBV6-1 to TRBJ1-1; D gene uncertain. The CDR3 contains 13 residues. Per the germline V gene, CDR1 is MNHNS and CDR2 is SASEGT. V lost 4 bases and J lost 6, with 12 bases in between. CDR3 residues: CASSVRGRAEAFF. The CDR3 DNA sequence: TGTGCCAGCAGTGTAAGAGGTAGGGCTGAAGCTTTCTTT.

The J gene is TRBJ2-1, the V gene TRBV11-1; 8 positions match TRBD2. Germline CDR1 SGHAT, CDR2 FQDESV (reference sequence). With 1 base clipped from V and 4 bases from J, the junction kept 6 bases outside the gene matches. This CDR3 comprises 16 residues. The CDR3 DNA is TGTGCCAGCAGCTTAGGGTCTAGCGGGTCGTACAATGAGCAGTTCTTC. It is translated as CASSLGSSGSYNEQFF.

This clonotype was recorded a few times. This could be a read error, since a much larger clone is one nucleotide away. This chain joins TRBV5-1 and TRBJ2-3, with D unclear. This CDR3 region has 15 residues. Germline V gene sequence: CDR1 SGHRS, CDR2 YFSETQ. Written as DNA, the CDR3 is TGCGCCAGCAACTTGGGGTCAGGCTCCACAGATACGCAGTATTTT. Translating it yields CASNLGSGSTDTQYF.

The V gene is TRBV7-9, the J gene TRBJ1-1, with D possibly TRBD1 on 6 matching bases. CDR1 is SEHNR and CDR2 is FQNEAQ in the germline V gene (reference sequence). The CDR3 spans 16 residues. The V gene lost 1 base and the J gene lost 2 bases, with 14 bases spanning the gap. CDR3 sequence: CASSLDSTGANTEAFF. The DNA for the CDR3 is TGTGCCAGCAGCTTAGATTCGACAGGCGCCAACACTGAAGCTTTCTTT.

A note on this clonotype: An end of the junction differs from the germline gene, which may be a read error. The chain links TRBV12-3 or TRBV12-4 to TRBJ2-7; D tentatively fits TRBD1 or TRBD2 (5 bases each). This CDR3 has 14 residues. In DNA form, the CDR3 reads TGTGCCGGCAGTTTAGCGTCCAGGGTCAACGAGCAGTACTTC. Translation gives CAGSLASRVNEQYF.